The clone carrying this TCR beta chain was seen only a few times. Its antigen is undetermined. Trimming shortened V by 7 bases and J by 6 bases, and 12 bases separated the two germline ends. Germline lookup yields CDR1 SEHNR and CDR2 FQNEAQ (reference sequence). The CDR3 runs 13 residues. TCR cDNA molecules were tagged individually, and each one carried a unique molecular identifier. A single record per CDR3 protein comes from TCRdb applying MiXCR to the 5' RACE reads. The table lists approximately 66,000 distinct CDR3 sequences, about 6.3% of them singletons. This sample stems from a study of spatial heterogeneity in lung cancer. At the level of the study: In raw reads, more than 9.5 appearances on average were recorded for each unique TCR and UMI combination. General observations from the study: Ubiquitous, expanded tumor-derived TCRs were more frequently observed in blood at resection than at follow-up.

Time point in this sample: sample taken at primary tumor resection. A total of around 67 untreated early-stage non-small cell lung cancer patients served as donors. The sequenced sample was PBMCs, obtained at surgery. This receptor was identified in a female donor with early-stage non-small cell lung cancer. The chain links TRBV7-9 to TRBJ2-2; tentative D call: TRBD1 (6 bases). CDR3 sequence: CASIIQGPGELFF. The CDR3 bases are TGTGCCAGCATCATACAGGGCCCCGGGGAGCTGTTTTTT.